The 20 T cell receptor beta chains below all came from one sample that was sequenced in a study of control samples from healthy donors and cancer patients. Clones were read by immunoSEQ multiplex PCR, and TCRdb kept only the in-frame ones, dropping some. Of some 100,000 clones in the sample, more than 85% were seen once. The sample consisted of blood. All receptors derive from a woman between 50 and 59 years old in good health.

The chain employs TRBV24-1 and TRBJ2-1; 11 bases match TRBD2. Germline CDR1 and CDR2: KGHDR and SFDVKD. Trimming took 0 bases from V and 1 from J; bases not matched to a gene: 10. This CDR3 region has 20 residues. CDR3 bases: TGTGCCACCAGTGATTTGGGACTAGCGGGCAACTCCAATTCCTACAATGAGCAGTTCTTC. It yields the protein CATSDLGLAGNSNSYNEQFF.

The rearrangement joins TRBV7-6 to TRBJ2-1, with TRBD2 matching 11 bases. The CDR3 extends over 15 amino acids. The V segment lost 3 bases and the J segment 5 bases; nucleotides outside the gene matches: 3. Germline V CDR1 and CDR2: SGHVS, FNYEAQ. This chain's CDR3 is CASSFLAGGNNEQFF. The CDR3 DNA sequence: TGTGCCAGCAGCTTTCTAGCGGGAGGAAACAATGAGCAGTTCTTC.

The chain joins TRBV5-1 to TRBJ2-2, with D perhaps TRBD2 (6 bases). Trimming stripped 5 bases from V and 2 bases from J, with 10 bases between. CDR3 size: 14 residues. Germline CDR1 SGHRS, CDR2 YFSETQ. CDR3 nucleotide sequence: TGCGCCAGCAGGGGGGGACCAAACACCGGGGAGCTGTTTTTT. It translates to CASRGGPNTGELFF.

The chain joins TRBV15 to TRBJ2-7, with D maybe TRBD2 (6 bases). The CDR3 extends over 15 amino acids. Germline V gene data show CDR1 as LNHNV and CDR2 as YYDKDF (reference sequence). V shed 0 bases and J shed 1 base, with 10 bases lying between them. The CDR3 protein is CATSRDWGESYEQYF. CDR3 sequence (DNA): TGTGCCACCAGCAGAGATTGGGGGGAATCCTACGAGCAGTACTTC.

The V gene is TRBV29-1, the J gene TRBJ1-4, with TRBD1 matching over 7 bases. Germline CDR1 reads SQVTM; CDR2 reads ANQGSEA. The ends lost 4 bases at V and 6 bases at J; junction bases unmatched: 5. This CDR3 has 13 residues. The CDR3 reads CSVAGTEYEKLFF. The CDR3 bases are TGCAGCGTTGCGGGGACAGAGTATGAAAAACTGTTTTTT.

This chain links TRBV7-2 with TRBJ2-1; D not resolved. Trimming cost V 5 bases and J 4 bases, with 9 bases left between them. Per germline, CDR1 SGHTA and CDR2 FQGNSA. This CDR3 region has 13 residues. This chain's CDR3 is CASSVDGYNEQFF. The CDR3, as DNA: TGTGCCAGCAGCGTTGACGGTTACAATGAGCAGTTCTTC.

The chain links TRBV5-1 to TRBJ2-7; the D is unclear. The CDR3 is 13 amino acids. Germline V CDR1 and CDR2: SGHRS, YFSETQ. V gave up 2 bases and J gave up 1 base, with 7 bases separating them. CDR3 DNA: TGCGCCAGCAGCTTATCCTATTCCTACGAGCAGTACTTC. It yields the protein CASSLSYSYEQYF. Together with reference TRBV5-1 and TRBJ2-7, the CDR3 gives the full variable domain: KAGVTQTPRYLIKTRGQQVTLSCSPISGHRSVSWYQQTPGQGLQFLFEYFSETQRNKGNFPGRFSGRQFSNSRSEMNVSTLELGDSALYLCASSLSYSYEQYFGPGTRLTVT.

The rearrangement links TRBV27 to TRBJ1-2, with 9 bases aligning to TRBD1. V lost 5 bases to trimming and J lost 4 bases; unmatched junction nucleotides: 8. The germline V gene has CDR1 MNHEY and CDR2 SMNVEV (reference sequence). The CDR3 is 15 amino acids. This CDR3 is CASSDYRGLSYGYTF. CDR3 nucleotide sequence: TGTGCCAGCAGTGACTACAGGGGGCTTAGCTATGGCTACACCTTC.

This sequence joins TRBV4-1 and TRBJ2-5, with TRBD2 matching over 8 bases. The V segment lost 1 base and the J segment 5 bases; nucleotides outside the gene matches: 6. The CDR3 is 15 residues long. Germline CDR1 reads MGHRA; CDR2 reads YSYEKL. In DNA, the CDR3 is TGCGCCAGCAGCCAAGTCGGCGGGGGGAGGGAGACCCAGTACTTC. This gives the protein CASSQVGGGRETQYF.

The chain couples TRBV4-3 to TRBJ2-2; 10 bases fit TRBD1. The J segment lost 7 bases and the V segment lost 1 base, leaving 6 bases of the junction unmatched. Germline CDR1 reads LGHNA; CDR2 reads YSLEER. This CDR3 is built from 16 residues. CDR3 region: CASSQVGQGRSGELFF. For the CDR3, the DNA is TGCGCCAGCAGCCAAGTGGGACAGGGGAGAAGCGGGGAGCTGTTTTTT.

V and J are TRBV5-6 and TRBJ2-7; no clear D. Between the trimmed V and J ends, which lost 0 bases and 2 bases, there was a span of 3 bases. Germline CDR1 is SGHDT and CDR2 is YYEEEE. The CDR3 runs to 12 residues. In DNA form, the CDR3 reads TGTGCCAGCAGCTTGGAAGCCTACGAGCAGTACTTC. Translation: CASSLEAYEQYF.

The genes are TRBV7-2 and TRBJ1-2; D not resolved. The V gene lost 3 bases and the J gene lost 0 bases, with 8 bases spanning the gap. Germline CDR1 SGHTA, CDR2 FQGNSA. The CDR3 sequence is 14 residues long. The CDR3 loop is CASSFVGANYGYTF. In nucleotides, the CDR3 is TGTGCCAGCAGCTTTGTCGGAGCTAACTATGGCTACACCTTC.

The chain links TRBV2 to TRBJ1-4, with no clear D. V was clipped by 7 bases and J by 2 bases, with 5 bases between them. CDR1 is SNHLY, CDR2 FYNNEI, per germline. CDR3 length equals 12 residues. The chain's CDR3 is CASKETNEKLFF. CDR3 sequence (DNA): TGTGCCAGCAAGGAGACTAATGAAAAACTGTTTTTT.

This rearrangement joins TRBV5-8 to TRBJ2-3; TRBD2 agrees at 14 bases. Germline CDR1 and CDR2: SGHTS and YDEGEE. The CDR3 has 17 residues. J gave up 5 bases and V 4 bases, and 9 bases lay outside the gene matches. The CDR3 reads CASSNWTSGGQGDTQYF. The DNA for the CDR3 is TGTGCCAGCAGCAACTGGACTAGCGGGGGGCAGGGAGATACGCAGTATTTT. Supplemented by reference TRBV5-8 and TRBJ2-3, the full variable domain reads EAGVTQSPTHLIKTRGQQATLRCSPISGHTSVYWYQQALGLGLQFLLWYDEGEERNRGNFPPRFSGRQFPNYSSELNVNALELEDSALYLCASSNWTSGGQGDTQYFGPGTRLTVL.

The chain combines TRBV2 with TRBJ1-1, with unresolved D. V lost 7 bases and J lost 1, with 13 bases in between. Germline V lookup: CDR1 SNHLY, CDR2 FYNNEI. The CDR3 length is 14 residues. CDR3 DNA sequence: TGTGCCAGCATTTCCAGACACAGGAACACTGAAGCTTTCTTT. It specifies CASISRHRNTEAFF.

With respect to this clone: This same CDR3 is encoded by further DNA sequences in the sample. This chain uses TRBV3-1 (or the pseudogene TRBV3-2) with TRBJ2-5; 8 nucleotides line up with TRBD1. The germline V gene has CDR1 LGHDT and CDR2 YNNKEL (reference sequence). Trimming at V came to 4 bases and at J to 2 bases, leaving 6 bases not matched to a gene. The CDR3 runs 15 residues. CDR3 bases: TGTGCCAGCAGCCCCCCCGGGACAGGACAAGAGACCCAGTACTTC. It codes for CASSPPGTGQETQYF.

This clone was picked up one time. The rearrangement uses TRBV28 and TRBJ2-3; 8 bases map to TRBD2. This CDR3 comprises 15 residues. V was clipped by 5 bases and J by 2 bases; unmatched bases: 6. In germline, CDR1 is MDHEN, CDR2 SYDVKM. Here the CDR3 reads CASSPSGRATDTQYF. The CDR3 DNA reads TGTGCCAGCAGTCCCAGCGGGAGAGCCACAGATACGCAGTATTTT.

The chain recombines TRBV5-8 with TRBJ2-6; 9 nucleotides line up with TRBD1. CDR1 SGHTS and CDR2 YDEGEE come from the germline V gene. V was pared by 0 bases and J by 0 bases, with 4 bases of the junction left unmatched. CDR3 length: 18 residues. The chain's CDR3 is CASSLDRGPSSGANVLTF. The DNA for the CDR3 is TGTGCCAGCAGCTTGGACAGGGGGCCGAGCTCTGGGGCCAACGTCCTGACTTTC.

The chain joins TRBV6-5 to TRBJ2-5, with TRBD2 matching over 8 bases. With V trimmed by 7 bases and J by 1 base, 5 bases remained unmatched. The CDR3 contains 14 residues. The germline gives CDR1 MNHEY, CDR2 SVGAGI. CDR3 in DNA: TGTGCCAGCAACCCGGGAGGGCCCCAAGAGACCCAGTACTTC. This translates into CASNPGGPQETQYF.

The CDR3 DNA sequence: TGTGCCAGCAGTTTACTGGAGGGAAACACCATATATTTT. The encoded protein is CASSLLEGNTIYF. The chain is built from TRBV12-3 or TRBV12-4 and TRBJ1-3; no firm D call. This CDR3 spans 13 amino acids. The V end was cut by 2 bases, the J end by 4 bases, with 6 bases between.